This record concerns one TCR beta chain sequence. As yet, its antigen is unknown. This may be a read error, as it is one base from a much larger clone. Genomic DNA, the template, was used for profiling of the TCR beta VDJ and CDR3. TCRdb redid the calling of the reads with MiXCR, one entry per CDR3 protein. The sample holds around 68,000 distinct CDR3 sequences; almost 55% are singletons and the top ten take approximately 8.6%. The source of the sample is a study of CD8+CD57+ T cells in acquired aplastic anemia. Study-wide context: The sorted CD4+ and CD8+ cells yielded an average approximately 3 ug of DNA. Mean read depth for CD4+ cells from healthy donors was roughly 10 million. Study results and limitations: Patients and controls turned out to have approximately 29 CD8+ CDR3 sequences in common. Levels of CD8+ Simpson's diversity were not significantly distinct in patients versus controls.

The source is a human donor in good health, serving as a control. The sample comprised sorted CD4+, CD8+, or CD8+CD57+ T cells (not recorded which) from PBMCs.

The CDR3 DNA is TGTGCCATCAGTGAATATGGCGGACTCTCCTACAATGAGCAGTTCTTC. Its protein is CAISEYGGLSYNEQFF. The chain employs TRBV10-3 and TRBJ2-1, with D perhaps TRBD2 (5 bases). The CDR3 is 16 amino acids. Germline assignment: CDR1 ENHRY and CDR2 SYGVKD. V lost 3 bases, J lost 0 bases, and 12 bases lay in between.